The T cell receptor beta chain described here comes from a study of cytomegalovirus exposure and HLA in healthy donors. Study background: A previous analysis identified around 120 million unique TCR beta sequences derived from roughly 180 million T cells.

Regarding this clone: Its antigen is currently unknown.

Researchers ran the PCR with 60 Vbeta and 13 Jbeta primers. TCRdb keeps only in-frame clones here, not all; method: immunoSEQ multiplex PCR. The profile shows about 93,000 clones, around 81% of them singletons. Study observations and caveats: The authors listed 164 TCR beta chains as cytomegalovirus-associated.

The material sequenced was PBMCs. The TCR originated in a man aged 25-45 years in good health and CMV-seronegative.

Written as DNA, the CDR3 is TGTGCCAGCAGCCGCGATTTTGGGACTAGCGGTACTAGCACAGATACGCAGTATTTT. As protein: CASSRDFGTSGTSTDTQYF. The V gene is TRBV11-3, the J gene TRBJ2-3; 11 bases line up with TRBD2. Unmatched junction bases numbered 13, after V lost 5 bases and J lost 0 bases. Germline assignment: CDR1 SGHNT and CDR2 YENEEA. The CDR3 is 19 amino acids.